This T cell receptor beta chain is from a study of radiotherapy plus CTLA-4 blockade in lung cancer (dated by TCRdb to the late 2010s). General notes on the study: Objective responses were observed in approximately 18% of enrolled patients, and disease control was achieved in less than 35%.

A word on this clone: Its antigen is not yet known. Within one base of it there is no much larger clone, and no base qualities were kept.

In this study, focal radiation therapy paired with CTLA-4 blockade (ipilimumab) was tested in patients who had chemo-refractory metastatic non-small-cell lung cancer. Overall study outcomes, separate from this receptor: The strongest predictors of response, as reported, were early dynamic changes in blood T cell clones along with a rise in serum interferon-beta after radiation. After treatment with radiotherapy and ipilimumab, TCR clones that originated in tumors expanded in peripheral blood.

The CDR3 measures 14 amino acids from cysteine to phenylalanine. The retained sequence is limited to the CDR3, 42 bases, with the frame set at the first base. CDR1 and CDR2 are drawn from the germline V gene: MDHEN, SYDVKM. V ends up 10 bases short and J 1 base short, with an unmatched junction base count of 8. Library creation used the immunoSEQ multiplex PCR assay. TCRdb carries this immuneACCESS record with in-frame sequences only. Its versions omit some clonotypes, under half of them owing to an unresolved V gene in the studies checked, with the rest unexplained. In this sample the table shows over 75,000 clones, about 83% of which occur a single time. Around 0.8% of the sample rests with the top ten.

This TCR was sampled from a human donor with non-small cell lung cancer who had stable disease on radiotherapy plus ipilimumab. Sequenced material: peripheral blood, taken from a patient treated with radiotherapy plus ipilimumab. The sequence joins TRBV28 to TRBJ2-3, and TRBD2 aligns with 7 junction nucleotides. This receptor has the CDR3 CATALAPRTDTQYF. The DNA sequence follows: TGTGCCACCGCACTAGCGCCACGCACAGATACGCAGTATTTT.